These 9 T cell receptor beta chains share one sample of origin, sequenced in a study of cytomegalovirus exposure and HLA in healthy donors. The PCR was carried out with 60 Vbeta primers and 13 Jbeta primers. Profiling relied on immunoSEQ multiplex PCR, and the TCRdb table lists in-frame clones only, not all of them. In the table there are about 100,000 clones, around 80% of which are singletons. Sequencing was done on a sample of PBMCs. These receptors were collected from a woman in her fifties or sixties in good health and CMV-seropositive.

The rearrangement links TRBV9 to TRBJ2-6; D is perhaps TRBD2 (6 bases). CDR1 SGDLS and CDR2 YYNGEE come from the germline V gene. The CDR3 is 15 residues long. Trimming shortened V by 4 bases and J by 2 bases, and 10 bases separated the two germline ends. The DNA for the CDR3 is TGTGCCAGCAGCCGGGACTTGGCTGGGGCCAACGTCCTGACTTTC. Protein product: CASSRDLAGANVLTF.

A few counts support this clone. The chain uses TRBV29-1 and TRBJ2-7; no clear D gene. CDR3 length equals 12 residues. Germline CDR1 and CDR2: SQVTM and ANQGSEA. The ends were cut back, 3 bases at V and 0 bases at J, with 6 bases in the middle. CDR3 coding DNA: TGCAGCGTTGAGGCAGGCTCCTACGAGCAGTACTTC. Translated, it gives CSVEAGSYEQYF.

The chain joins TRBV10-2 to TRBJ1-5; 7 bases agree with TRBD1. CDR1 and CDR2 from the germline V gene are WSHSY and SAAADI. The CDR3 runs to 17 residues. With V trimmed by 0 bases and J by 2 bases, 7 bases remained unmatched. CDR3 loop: CASSESAGGTGNQPQHF. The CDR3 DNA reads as TGCGCCAGCAGTGAGTCTGCAGGGGGTACGGGCAATCAGCCCCAGCATTTT.

The CDR3 here is CATSQTPNYGYTF. The DNA of the CDR3 is TGTGCCACCAGCCAGACTCCTAACTATGGCTACACCTTC. The rearrangement joins TRBV15 to TRBJ1-2; no definite D call. This CDR3 spans 13 amino acids. V was pared by 5 bases and J by 0 bases, with 7 bases between. CDR1 and CDR2 (germline): LNHNV, YYDKDF (reference sequence).

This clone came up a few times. The CDR3, as DNA: TGCAGCGTTGGACAGGCGCTTGATCAGCCCCAGCATTTT. Translation: CSVGQALDQPQHF. The genes are TRBV29-1 and TRBJ1-5; a weak D match, TRBD1 (6 bases). Germline CDR1 SQVTM, CDR2 ANQGSEA. The CDR3 is 13 amino acids. Trimming stripped 4 bases from V and 5 bases from J, with 12 bases between. Full variable domain (outside the CDR3, taken from reference TRBV29-1 and TRBJ1-5): SAVISQKPSRDICQRGTSLTIQCQVDSQVTMMFWYRQQPGQSLTLIATANQGSEATYESGFVIDKFPISRPNLTFSTLTVSNMSPEDSSIYLCSVGQALDQPQHFGDGTRLSIL.

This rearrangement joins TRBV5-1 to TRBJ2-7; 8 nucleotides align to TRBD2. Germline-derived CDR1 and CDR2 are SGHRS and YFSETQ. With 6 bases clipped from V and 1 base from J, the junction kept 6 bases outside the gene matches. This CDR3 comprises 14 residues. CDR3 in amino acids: CASTAGAGSYEQYF. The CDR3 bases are TGCGCCAGCACAGCGGGGGCAGGGTCCTACGAGCAGTACTTC.

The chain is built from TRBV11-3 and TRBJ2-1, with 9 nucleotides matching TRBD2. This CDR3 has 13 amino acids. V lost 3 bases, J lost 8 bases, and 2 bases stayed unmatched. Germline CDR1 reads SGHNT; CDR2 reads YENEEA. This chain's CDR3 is CASSFWTSDEQFF. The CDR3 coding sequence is TGTGCCAGCAGCTTCTGGACTAGCGATGAGCAGTTCTTC.

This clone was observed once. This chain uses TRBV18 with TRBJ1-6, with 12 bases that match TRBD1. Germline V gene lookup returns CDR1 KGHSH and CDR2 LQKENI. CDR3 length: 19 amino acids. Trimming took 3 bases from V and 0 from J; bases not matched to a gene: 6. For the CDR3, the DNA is TGTGCCAGCTCACCCGGGACAGGGGGCCAGAGCTCCTATAATTCACCCCTCCACTTT. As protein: CASSPGTGGQSSYNSPLHF. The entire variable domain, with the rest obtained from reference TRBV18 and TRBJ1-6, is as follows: NAGVMQNPRHLVRRRGQEARLRCSPMKGHSHVYWYRQLPEEGLKFMVYLQKENIIDESGMPKERFSAEFPKEGPSILRIQQVVRGDSAAYFCASSPGTGGQSSYNSPLHFGNGTRLTVT.

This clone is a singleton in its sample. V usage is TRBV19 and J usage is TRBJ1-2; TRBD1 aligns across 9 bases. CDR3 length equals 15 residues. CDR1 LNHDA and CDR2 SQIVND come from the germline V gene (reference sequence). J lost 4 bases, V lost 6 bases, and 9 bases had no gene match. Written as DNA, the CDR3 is TGTGCCAGTAGGGAACCGGGACAGGGCTTCTATGGCTACACCTTC. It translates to CASREPGQGFYGYTF.